This T cell receptor gamma chain was identified during a study of gamma-delta chains in newborns, infants, children. TCRdb re-processed the reads via CATT. Among some 1,200 gamma-chain clones listed, 56% were seen once. Germline CDR1 is EGSNGY and CDR2 is YDSYNSKV. The J segment lost 8 bases and the V segment lost 12 bases, leaving 12 bases of the junction unmatched. This CDR3 comprises 12 residues. The sequence came from a child who was a newborn, infant or young child, either healthy, febrile or measles-vaccinated (not recorded which). The sequenced material came from blood. The rearrangement uses TRGV2 and TRGJP2. Assignment of the J gene here rests on matching the DNA to germline, because TCRdb gives none. DNA for the CDR3: TGTGCCGACTGGGACGGAGATTGGATCAAGACGTTT. Its protein is CADWDGDWIKTF.